This is a list of T cell receptor beta chains from one sample in a study. TCRdb re-called the RT-PCR reads through MiXCR, storing one row per CDR3 protein. This sample carries about 700,000 distinct CDR3 sequences, approximately 14% of them seen once, and the ten largest clones take around 3.3%. What was sequenced was memory CD4+ T cells from blood. These receptors all come from a female donor in good health, serving as a healthy control. Each CDR3 is given without its conserved first and last residue.

CDR3	V
ASSFGQGSTEAF	TRBV7-9
ASSLGTGLEKLF	TRBV5-1
SAYGQGAEAF	TRBV20-1
ASSLSGSASTDTQY	TRBV5-1
SARDPASGSMNEQF	TRBV20-1
ASSQDPLAGDPTGELF	TRBV4-2
ASSLGGHSNTEAF	TRBV18
ASSQGLSGSETQY	TRBV4-3
ASRRFGRLKNIQY	TRBV11-2
AWRAGTPVSIYGYT	TRBV30
ASSQTRRFSGANVLT	TRBV4-3
ATSRDLPSPGETQY	TRBV15
SASRGAPGSNQPQH	TRBV20-1
ASSLMKGLGEAF	TRBV5-6
ASSLRQGPNEQF	TRBV18
ASSGTGSRGYT	TRBV5-1
ASSLGGVEAYEQY	TRBV5-1
ASSYGGLYEQY	TRBV28
AGSNPGETGELF	TRBV5-1
SAGPPGLAGFNEQF	TRBV20-1
ASSRVAGPQETQY	TRBV4-3
ASSLESGRWEKLF	TRBV5-1
ASSLGGGRGSYNEQF	TRBV7-9
ASSSMVGYEQY	TRBV5-1
AISDYGTAQETQY	TRBV10-3